This T cell receptor beta chain was retrieved from a study of shared clonotypes between healthy human individuals. For the study at large: CD4 naive cells filled three plates per donor, CD4 memory three, CD8 naive two and CD8 memory one.

In the authors' methods: Sequence data from immunoSEQ were junction-only and lacked quality scores; consequently, filtering differed. The protocol was immunoSEQ multiplex PCR, while the TCRdb copy is restricted to in-frame clones and leaves out a portion. For V, J and clone size, that table is used; D and trimming come from the DNA. The sample yields about 1.1 million clones, around 82% seen once. On this clone itself: Its target is not known.

General study results and limits: What naive subsets generally showed was a larger estimated richness than memory subsets showed. Of the naive CD4 clonotypes, roughly 5.2% were shared across a few donors.

V lost 2 bases, J lost 4 bases, and 7 bases stayed unmatched. Per the germline V gene, CDR1 is SGDLS and CDR2 is YYNGEE. This CDR3 is built from 16 residues. Material for sequencing was memory CD4+ T cells from PBMCs. Indicated subset: CD45RA-negative fraction. This TCR was recovered from a man aged 18 to 30 in good health. Some clones in this sample may be carry-over from other donors' samples. The gene calls are TRBV9 and TRBJ2-2, with 8 bases aligning to TRBD2. CDR3 residues: CASSVHGAGGTGELFF. CDR3 bases: TGTGCCAGCAGCGTCCACGGGGCGGGGGGCACCGGGGAGCTGTTTTTT.